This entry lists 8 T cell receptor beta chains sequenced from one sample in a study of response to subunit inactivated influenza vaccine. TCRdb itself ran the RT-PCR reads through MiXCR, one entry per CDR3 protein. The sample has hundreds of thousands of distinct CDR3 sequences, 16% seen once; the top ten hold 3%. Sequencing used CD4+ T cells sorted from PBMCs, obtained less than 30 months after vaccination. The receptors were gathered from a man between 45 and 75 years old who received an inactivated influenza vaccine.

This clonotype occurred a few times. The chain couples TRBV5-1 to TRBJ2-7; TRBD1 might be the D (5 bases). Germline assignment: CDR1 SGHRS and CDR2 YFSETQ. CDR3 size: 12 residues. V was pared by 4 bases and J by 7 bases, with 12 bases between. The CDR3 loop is CASSVSQGEQYF. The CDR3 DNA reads TGCGCCAGCAGCGTTAGTCAGGGTGAGCAGTACTTC.

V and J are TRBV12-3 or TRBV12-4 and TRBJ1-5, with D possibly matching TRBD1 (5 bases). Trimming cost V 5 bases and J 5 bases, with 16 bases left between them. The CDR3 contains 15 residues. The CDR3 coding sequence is TGTGCCAGCAGTCTTTCAGGGAGAATCGATCAGCCCCAGCATTTT. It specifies CASSLSGRIDQPQHF.

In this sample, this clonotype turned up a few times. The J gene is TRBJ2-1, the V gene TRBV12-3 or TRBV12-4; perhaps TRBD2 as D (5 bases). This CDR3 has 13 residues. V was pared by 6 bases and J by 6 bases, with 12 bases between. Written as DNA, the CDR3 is TGTGCCAGCAGCCAACCCGGGGTCAATGAGCAGTTCTTC. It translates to CASSQPGVNEQFF.

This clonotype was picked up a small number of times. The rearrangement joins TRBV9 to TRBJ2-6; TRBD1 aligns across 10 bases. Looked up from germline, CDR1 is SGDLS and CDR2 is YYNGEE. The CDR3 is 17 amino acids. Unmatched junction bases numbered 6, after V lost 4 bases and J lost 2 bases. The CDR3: CASSPLDRGTGANVLTF. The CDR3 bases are TGTGCCAGCAGCCCCTTGGACAGGGGGACTGGGGCCAACGTCCTGACTTTC. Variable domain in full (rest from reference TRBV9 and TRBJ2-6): DSGVTQTPKHLITATGQRVTLRCSPRSGDLSVYWYQQSLDQGLQFLIQYYNGEERAKGNILERFSAQQFPDLHSELNLSSLELGDSALYFCASSPLDRGTGANVLTFGAGSRLTVL.

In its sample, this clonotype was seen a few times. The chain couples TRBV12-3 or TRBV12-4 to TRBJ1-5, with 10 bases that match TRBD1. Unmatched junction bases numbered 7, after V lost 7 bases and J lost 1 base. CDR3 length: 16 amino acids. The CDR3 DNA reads TGTGCCAGCACACCGACAGGGGGCTTCAGCAATCAGCCCCAGCATTTT. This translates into CASTPTGGFSNQPQHF.

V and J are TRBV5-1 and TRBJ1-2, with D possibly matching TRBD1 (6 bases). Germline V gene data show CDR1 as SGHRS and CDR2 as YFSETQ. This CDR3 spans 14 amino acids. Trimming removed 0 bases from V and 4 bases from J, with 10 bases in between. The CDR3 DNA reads TGCGCCAGCAGCTTGGAGGGGGATAGCTATGGCTACACCTTC. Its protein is CASSLEGDSYGYTF. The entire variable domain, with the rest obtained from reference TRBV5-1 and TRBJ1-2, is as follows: KAGVTQTPRYLIKTRGQQVTLSCSPISGHRSVSWYQQTPGQGLQFLFEYFSETQRNKGNFPGRFSGRQFSNSRSEMNVSTLELGDSALYLCASSLEGDSYGYTFGSGTRLTVV.

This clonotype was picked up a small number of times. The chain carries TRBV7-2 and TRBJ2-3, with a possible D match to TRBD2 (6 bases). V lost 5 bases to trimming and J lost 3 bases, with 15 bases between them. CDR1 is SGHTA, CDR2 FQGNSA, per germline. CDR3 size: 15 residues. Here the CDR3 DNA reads TGTGCCAGCAGCGCCCGACTAGTTTCAACAGATACGCAGTATTTT. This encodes CASSARLVSTDTQYF.

CDR3 in DNA: TGCAGTGCTAGAGATGGGACAGGGGTCGCGGAGACCCAGTACTTC. Encoded protein: CSARDGTGVAETQYF. The chain uses TRBV20-1 and TRBJ2-5; 10 positions agree with TRBD1. V lost 0 bases, J lost 5 bases, and 6 bases stayed unmatched. The CDR3 is 15 amino acids. Germline loops: CDR1 DFQATT, CDR2 SNEGSKA (reference sequence).